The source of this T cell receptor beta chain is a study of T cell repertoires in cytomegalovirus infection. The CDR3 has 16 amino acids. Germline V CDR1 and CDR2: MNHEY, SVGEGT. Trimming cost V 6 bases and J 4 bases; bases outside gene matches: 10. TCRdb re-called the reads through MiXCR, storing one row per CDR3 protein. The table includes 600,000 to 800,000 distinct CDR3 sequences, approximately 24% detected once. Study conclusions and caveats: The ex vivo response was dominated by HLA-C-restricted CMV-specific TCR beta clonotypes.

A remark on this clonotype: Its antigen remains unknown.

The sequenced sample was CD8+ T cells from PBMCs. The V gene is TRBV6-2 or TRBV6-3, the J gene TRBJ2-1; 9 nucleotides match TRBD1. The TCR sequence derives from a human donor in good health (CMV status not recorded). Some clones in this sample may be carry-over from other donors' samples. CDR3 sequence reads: CASRAGLDRGYNEQFF. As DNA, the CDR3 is TGTGCCAGCAGAGCAGGTTTGGACAGGGGTTACAATGAGCAGTTCTTC.